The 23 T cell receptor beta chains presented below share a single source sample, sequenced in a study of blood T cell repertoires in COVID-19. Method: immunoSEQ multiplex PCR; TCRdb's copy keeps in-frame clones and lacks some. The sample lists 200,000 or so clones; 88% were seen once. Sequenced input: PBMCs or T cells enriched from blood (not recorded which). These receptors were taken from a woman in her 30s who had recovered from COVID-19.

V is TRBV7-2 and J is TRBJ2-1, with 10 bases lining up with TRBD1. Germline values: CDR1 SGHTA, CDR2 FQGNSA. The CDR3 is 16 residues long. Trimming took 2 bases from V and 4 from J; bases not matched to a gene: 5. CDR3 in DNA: TGTGCCAGCAGCTTAAGGGACAGGGGAGGGTACAATGAGCAGTTCTTC. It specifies CASSLRDRGGYNEQFF.

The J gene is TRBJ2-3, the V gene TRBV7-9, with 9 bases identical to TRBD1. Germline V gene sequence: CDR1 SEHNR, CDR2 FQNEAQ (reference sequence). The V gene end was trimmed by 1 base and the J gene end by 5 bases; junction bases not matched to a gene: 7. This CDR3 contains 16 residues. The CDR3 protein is CASSLGTGELIDTQYF. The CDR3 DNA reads TGTGCCAGCAGCTTAGGGACAGGGGAATTAATAGATACGCAGTATTTT.

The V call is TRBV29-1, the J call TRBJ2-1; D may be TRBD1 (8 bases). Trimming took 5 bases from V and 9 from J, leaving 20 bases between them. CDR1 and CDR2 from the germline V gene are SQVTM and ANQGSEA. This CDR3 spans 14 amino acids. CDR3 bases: TGCAGCGTTCCGTACAGGACAGGGAGGGGTGAGCAGTTCTTC. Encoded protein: CSVPYRTGRGEQFF.

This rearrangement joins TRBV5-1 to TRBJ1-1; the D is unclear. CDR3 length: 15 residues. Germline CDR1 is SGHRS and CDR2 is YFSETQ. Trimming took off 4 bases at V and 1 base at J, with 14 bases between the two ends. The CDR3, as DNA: TGCGCCAGCAGCCCTAATACTAGGGCGAACACTGAAGCTTTCTTT. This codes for CASSPNTRANTEAFF.

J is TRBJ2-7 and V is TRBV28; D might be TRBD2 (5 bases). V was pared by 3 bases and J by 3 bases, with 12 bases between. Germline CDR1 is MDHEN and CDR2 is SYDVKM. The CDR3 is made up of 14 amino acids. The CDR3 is CASSLMRGFYEQYF. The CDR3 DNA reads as TGTGCCAGCAGTTTGATGAGAGGGTTCTACGAGCAGTACTTC.

CDR3 residues: CASSLRQGARTEAFF. CDR3 sequence (DNA): TGTGCCAGTAGTCTACGACAGGGGGCGCGGACTGAAGCTTTCTTT. This rearrangement joins TRBV19 to TRBJ1-1; 10 bases fit TRBD1. This CDR3 contains 15 residues. V lost 5 bases, J lost 5 bases, and 8 bases stayed unmatched. CDR1 and CDR2 from the germline V gene are LNHDA and SQIVND (reference sequence).

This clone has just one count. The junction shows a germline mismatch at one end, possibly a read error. CDR3 sequence reads: CASTYGGDYNEQFF. The DNA of the CDR3 is TGTGCCAGCACTTACGGCGGGGATTACAATGAGCAGTTCTTC. The rearrangement links TRBV6-6 to TRBJ2-1; tentative D call: TRBD2 (6 bases). This CDR3 region has 14 residues. Germline lookup yields CDR1 MNHNY and CDR2 SVGAGI (reference sequence).

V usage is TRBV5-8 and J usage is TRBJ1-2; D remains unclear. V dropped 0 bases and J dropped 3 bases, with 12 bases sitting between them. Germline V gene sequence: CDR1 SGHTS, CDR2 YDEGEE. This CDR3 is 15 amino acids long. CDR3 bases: TGTGCCAGCAGCTTGGGCGAATTTCGCGACTATGGCTACACCTTC. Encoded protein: CASSLGEFRDYGYTF. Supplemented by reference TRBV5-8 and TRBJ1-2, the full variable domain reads EAGVTQSPTHLIKTRGQQATLRCSPISGHTSVYWYQQALGLGLQFLLWYDEGEERNRGNFPPRFSGRQFPNYSSELNVNALELEDSALYLCASSLGEFRDYGYTFGSGTRLTVV.

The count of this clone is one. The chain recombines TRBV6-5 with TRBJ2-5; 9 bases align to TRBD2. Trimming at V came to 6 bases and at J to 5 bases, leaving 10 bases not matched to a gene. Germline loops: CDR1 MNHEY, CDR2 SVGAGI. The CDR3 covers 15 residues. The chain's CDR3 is CASSHQGGGAETQYF. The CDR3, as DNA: TGTGCCAGCAGCCACCAGGGCGGGGGGGCGGAGACCCAGTACTTC.

CDR3 in DNA: TGTGCCAGCAGCTCAAAGCGGGGGTCTGGTGTTAATAATTCACCCCTCCACTTT. Protein: CASSSKRGSGVNNSPLHF. This chain uses TRBV7-6 with TRBJ1-6, with TRBD1 as a possible D gene (5 bases). Between the trimmed V and J ends, which lost 4 bases and 5 bases, there was a span of 21 bases. CDR3 size: 18 residues. Per germline, CDR1 SGHVS and CDR2 FNYEAQ.

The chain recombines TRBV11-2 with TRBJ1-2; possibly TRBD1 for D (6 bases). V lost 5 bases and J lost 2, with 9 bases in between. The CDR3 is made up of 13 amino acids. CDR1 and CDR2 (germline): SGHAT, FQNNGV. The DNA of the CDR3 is TGTGCCAGCAGCCCGGACAGAAACTATGGCTACACCTTC. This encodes CASSPDRNYGYTF. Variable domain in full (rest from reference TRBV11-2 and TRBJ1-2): EAGVAQSPRYKIIEKRQSVAFWCNPISGHATLYWYQQILGQGPKLLIQFQNNGVVDDSQLPKDRFSAERLKGVDSTLKIQPAKLEDSAVYLCASSPDRNYGYTFGSGTRLTVV.

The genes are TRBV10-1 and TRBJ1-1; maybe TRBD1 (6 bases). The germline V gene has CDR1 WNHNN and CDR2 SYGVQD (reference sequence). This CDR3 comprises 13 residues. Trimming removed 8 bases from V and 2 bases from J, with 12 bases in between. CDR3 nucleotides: TGCGCCAGCGGAACAGGGTTTAACACTGAAGCTTTCTTT. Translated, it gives CASGTGFNTEAFF.

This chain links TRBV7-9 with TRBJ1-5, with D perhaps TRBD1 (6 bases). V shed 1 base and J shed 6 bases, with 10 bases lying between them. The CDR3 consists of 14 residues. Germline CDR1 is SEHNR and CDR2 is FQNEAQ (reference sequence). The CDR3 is CASSLGGRGQPQHF. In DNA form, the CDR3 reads TGTGCCAGCAGCTTAGGAGGCAGGGGTCAGCCCCAGCATTTT.

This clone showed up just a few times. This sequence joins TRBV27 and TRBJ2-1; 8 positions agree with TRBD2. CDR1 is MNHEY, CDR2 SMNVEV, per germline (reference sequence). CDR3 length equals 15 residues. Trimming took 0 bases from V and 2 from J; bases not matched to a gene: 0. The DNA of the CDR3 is TGTGCCAGCAGTTTATCTAGCGGGGCCTACAATGAGCAGTTCTTC. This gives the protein CASSLSSGAYNEQFF.

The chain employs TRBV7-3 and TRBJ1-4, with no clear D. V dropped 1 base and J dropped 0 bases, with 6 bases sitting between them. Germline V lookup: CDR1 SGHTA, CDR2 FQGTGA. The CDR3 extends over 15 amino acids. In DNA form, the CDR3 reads TGTGCCAGCAGCTTAATCCGTGCAACTAATGAAAAACTGTTTTTT. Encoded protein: CASSLIRATNEKLFF.

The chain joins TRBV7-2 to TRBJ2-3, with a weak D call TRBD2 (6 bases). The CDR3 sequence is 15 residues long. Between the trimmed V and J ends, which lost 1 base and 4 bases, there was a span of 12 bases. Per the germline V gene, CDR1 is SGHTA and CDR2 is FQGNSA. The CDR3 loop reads CASSLVEGWADTQYF. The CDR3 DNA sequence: TGTGCCAGCAGCTTAGTGGAGGGTTGGGCAGATACGCAGTATTTT.

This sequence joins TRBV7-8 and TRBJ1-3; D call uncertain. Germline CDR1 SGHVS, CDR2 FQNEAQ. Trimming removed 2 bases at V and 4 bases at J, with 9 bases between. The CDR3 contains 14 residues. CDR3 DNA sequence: TGTGCCAGCAGCTTACCGTCGGAGGGAAACACCATATATTTT. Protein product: CASSLPSEGNTIYF.

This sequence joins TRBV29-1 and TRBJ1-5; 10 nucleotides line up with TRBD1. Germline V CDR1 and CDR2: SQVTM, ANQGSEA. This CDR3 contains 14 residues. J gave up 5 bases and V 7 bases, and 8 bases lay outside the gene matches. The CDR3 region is CSAADRGRDQPQHF. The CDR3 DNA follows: TGCAGCGCTGCGGACAGGGGGAGGGATCAGCCCCAGCATTTT.

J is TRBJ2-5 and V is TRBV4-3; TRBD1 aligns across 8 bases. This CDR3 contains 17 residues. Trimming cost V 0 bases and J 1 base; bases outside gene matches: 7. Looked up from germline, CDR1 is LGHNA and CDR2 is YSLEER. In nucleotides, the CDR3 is TGCGCCAGCAGCCAAGATATGACAGGGGCCTCCCAAGAGACCCAGTACTTC. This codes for CASSQDMTGASQETQYF.

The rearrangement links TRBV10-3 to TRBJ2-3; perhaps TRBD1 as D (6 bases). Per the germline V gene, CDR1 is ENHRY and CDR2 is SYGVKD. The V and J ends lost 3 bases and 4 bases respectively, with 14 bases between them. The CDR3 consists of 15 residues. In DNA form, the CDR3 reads TGTGCCATCAGTGATGCAAGGGGGATGTCAGATACGCAGTATTTT. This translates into CAISDARGMSDTQYF.

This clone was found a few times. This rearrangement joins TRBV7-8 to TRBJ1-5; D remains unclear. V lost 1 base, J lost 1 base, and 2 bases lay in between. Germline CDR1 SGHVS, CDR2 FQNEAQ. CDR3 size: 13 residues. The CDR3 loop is CASSLVSNQPQHF. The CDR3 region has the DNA TGTGCCAGCAGCTTAGTAAGCAATCAGCCCCAGCATTTT.

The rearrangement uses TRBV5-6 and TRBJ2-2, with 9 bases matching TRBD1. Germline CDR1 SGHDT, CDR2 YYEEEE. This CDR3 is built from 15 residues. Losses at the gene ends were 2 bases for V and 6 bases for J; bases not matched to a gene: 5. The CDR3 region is CASSFRDRVPGELFF. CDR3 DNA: TGTGCCAGCAGCTTCCGGGACAGGGTCCCCGGGGAGCTGTTTTTT. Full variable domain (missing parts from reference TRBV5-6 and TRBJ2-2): DAGVTQSPTHLIKTRGQQVTLRCSPKSGHDTVSWYQQALGQGPQFIFQYYEEEERQRGNFPDRFSGHQFPNYSSELNVNALLLGDSALYLCASSFRDRVPGELFFGEGSRLTVL.

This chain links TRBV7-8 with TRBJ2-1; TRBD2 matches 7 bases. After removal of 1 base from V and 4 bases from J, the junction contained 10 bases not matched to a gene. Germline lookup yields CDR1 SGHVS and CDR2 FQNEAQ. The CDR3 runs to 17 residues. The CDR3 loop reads CASSLGGSGFSYNEQFF. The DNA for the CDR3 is TGTGCCAGCAGCTTAGGTGGTAGCGGGTTCTCATACAATGAGCAGTTCTTC. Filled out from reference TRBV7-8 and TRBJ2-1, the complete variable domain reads GAGVSQSPRYKVAKRGQDVALRCDPISGHVSLFWYQQALGQGPEFLTYFQNEAQLDKSGLPSDRFFAERPEGSVSTLKIQRTQQEDSAVYLCASSLGGSGFSYNEQFFGPGTRLTVL.